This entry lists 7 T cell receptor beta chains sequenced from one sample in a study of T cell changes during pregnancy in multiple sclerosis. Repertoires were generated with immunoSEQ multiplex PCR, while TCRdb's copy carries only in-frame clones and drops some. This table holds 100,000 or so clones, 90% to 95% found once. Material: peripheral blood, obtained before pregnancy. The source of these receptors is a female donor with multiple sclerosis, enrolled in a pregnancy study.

The CDR3 coding sequence is TGTGCCAGCAGCCCTAAGGGACTAGCGGAGGGGGGCGAGCAGTACTTC. Translating it yields CASSPKGLAEGGEQYF. This sequence joins TRBV27 and TRBJ2-7; 11 bases line up with TRBD2. V lost 6 bases, J lost 6 bases, and 13 bases stayed unmatched. Germline V gene sequence: CDR1 MNHEY, CDR2 SMNVEV (reference sequence). The CDR3 has 16 amino acids.

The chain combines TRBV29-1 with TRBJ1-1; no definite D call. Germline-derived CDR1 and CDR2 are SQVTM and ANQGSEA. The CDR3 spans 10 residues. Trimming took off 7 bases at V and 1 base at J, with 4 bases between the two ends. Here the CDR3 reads CSARNTEAFF. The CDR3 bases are TGCAGCGCCAGGAACACTGAAGCTTTCTTT.

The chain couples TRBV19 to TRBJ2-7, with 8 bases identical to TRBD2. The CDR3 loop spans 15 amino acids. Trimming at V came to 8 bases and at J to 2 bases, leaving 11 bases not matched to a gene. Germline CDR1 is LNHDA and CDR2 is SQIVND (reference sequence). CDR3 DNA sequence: TGTGCCAGTCGTGCCGTGGGAGCGGGAGCCTACGAGCAGTACTTC. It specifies CASRAVGAGAYEQYF. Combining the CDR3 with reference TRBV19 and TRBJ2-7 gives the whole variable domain DGGITQSPKYLFRKEGQNVTLSCEQNLNHDAMYWYRQDPGQGLRLIYYSQIVNDFQKGDIAEGYSVSREKKESFPLTVTSAQKNPTAFYLCASRAVGAGAYEQYFGPGTRLTVT.

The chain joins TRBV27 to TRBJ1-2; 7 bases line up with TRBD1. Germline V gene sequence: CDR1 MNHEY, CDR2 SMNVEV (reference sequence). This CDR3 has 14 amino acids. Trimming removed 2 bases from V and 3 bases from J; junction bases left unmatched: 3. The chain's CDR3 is CASSLSRGDYGYTF. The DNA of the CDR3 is TGTGCCAGCAGTTTAAGCAGGGGGGACTATGGCTACACCTTC.

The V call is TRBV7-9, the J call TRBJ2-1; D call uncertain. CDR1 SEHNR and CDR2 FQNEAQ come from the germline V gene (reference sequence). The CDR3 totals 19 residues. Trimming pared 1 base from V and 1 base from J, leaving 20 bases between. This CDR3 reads CASSLGAGLQDESYNEQFF. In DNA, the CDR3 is TGTGCCAGCAGCTTAGGGGCTGGGCTTCAAGACGAGTCCTACAATGAGCAGTTCTTC.

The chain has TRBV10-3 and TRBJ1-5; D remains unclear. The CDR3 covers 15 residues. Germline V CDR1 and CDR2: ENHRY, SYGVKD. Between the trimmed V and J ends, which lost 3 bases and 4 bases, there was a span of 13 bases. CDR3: CAISETQVLNQPQHF. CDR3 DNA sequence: TGTGCCATCAGTGAAACTCAGGTCCTAAATCAGCCCCAGCATTTT.

The CDR3 nucleotides read TGTGCCAGCAGCTTAAGGGGTACGCGAGAGACCCAGTACTTC. Its protein product is CASSLRGTRETQYF. The chain carries TRBV7-9 and TRBJ2-5; maybe TRBD1 (5 bases). The CDR3 is 14 residues long. Deletions cut 2 bases from V and 4 bases from J, with 11 bases between. Per the germline V gene, CDR1 is SEHNR and CDR2 is FQNEAQ (reference sequence).